This T cell receptor (beta chain) was profiled in a study of T cell repertoires in cytomegalovirus infection. Ten or more counts support this clonotype. Trimming left V 2 bases short and J 6 bases short, with 8 bases between. The CDR3 has 13 amino acids. TCRdb reanalysed the reads using MiXCR and keeps one entry per CDR3 protein. The profile shows about 310,000 distinct CDR3 sequences, about a sixth of them singletons. Sequenced: PBMCs. The chain joins TRBV12-3 or TRBV12-4 to TRBJ1-5; D is uncertain. The source of this sequence is a human donor in good health (CMV status not recorded). Some clones in this sample may be carry-over from other donors' samples. The CDR3 DNA sequence: TGTGCCAGCAGTTTACGAGAGGTTCAGCCCCAGCATTTT. This encodes CASSLREVQPQHF.